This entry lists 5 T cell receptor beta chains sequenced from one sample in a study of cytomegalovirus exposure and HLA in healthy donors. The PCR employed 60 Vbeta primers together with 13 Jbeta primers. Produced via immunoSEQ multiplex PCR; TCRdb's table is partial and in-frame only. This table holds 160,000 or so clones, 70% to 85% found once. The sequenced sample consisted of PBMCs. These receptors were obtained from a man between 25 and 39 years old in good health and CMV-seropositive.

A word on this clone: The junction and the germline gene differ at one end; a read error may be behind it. CDR3 residues: CASLGQLNTGELFF. The DNA of the CDR3 is TGTGCCAGCTTGGGACAGCTTAACACCGGAGAGCTGTTTTTT. This chain links TRBV18 with TRBJ2-2, with TRBD1 matching over 7 bases. Germline lookup yields CDR1 KGHSH and CDR2 LQKENI. CDR3 length: 14 residues. Filled out from reference TRBV18 and TRBJ2-2, the complete variable domain reads NAGVMQNPRHLVRRRGQEARLRCSPMKGHSHVYWYRQLPEEGLKFMVYLQKENIIDESGMPKERFSAEFPKEGPSILRIQQVVRGDSAAYFCASLGQLNTGELFFGEGSRLTVL.

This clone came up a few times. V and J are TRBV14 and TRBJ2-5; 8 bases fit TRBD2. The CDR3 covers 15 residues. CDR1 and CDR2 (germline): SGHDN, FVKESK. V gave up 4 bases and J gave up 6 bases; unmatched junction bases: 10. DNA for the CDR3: TGTGCCAGCAGCCGAAACGGACTAGCCGACAAGACCCAGTACTTC. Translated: CASSRNGLADKTQYF.

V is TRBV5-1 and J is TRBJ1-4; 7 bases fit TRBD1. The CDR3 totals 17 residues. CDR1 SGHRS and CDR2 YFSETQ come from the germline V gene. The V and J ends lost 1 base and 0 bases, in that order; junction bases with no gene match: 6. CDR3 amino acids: CASSLRRQGATNEKLFF. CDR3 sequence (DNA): TGCGCCAGCAGCTTGAGGAGACAGGGAGCAACTAATGAAAAACTGTTTTTT.

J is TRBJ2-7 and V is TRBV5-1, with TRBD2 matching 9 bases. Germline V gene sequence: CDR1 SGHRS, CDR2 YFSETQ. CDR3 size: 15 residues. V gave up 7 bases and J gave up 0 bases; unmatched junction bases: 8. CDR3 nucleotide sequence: TGCGCCAGCCGCGCTAGCGGGGTCGCCTCCTACGAGCAGTACTTC. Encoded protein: CASRASGVASYEQYF. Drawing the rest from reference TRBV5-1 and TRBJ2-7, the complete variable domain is KAGVTQTPRYLIKTRGQQVTLSCSPISGHRSVSWYQQTPGQGLQFLFEYFSETQRNKGNFPGRFSGRQFSNSRSEMNVSTLELGDSALYLCASRASGVASYEQYFGPGTRLTVT.

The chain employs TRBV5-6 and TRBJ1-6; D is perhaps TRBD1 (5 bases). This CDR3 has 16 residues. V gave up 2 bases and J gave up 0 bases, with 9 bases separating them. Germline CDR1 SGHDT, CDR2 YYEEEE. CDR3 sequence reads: CASSLGRVSYNSPLHF. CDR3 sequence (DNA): TGTGCCAGCAGCTTAGGCAGGGTCTCCTATAATTCACCCCTCCACTTT.